One sample yielded the 30 T cell receptor beta chains listed below, sequenced in a study of shared clonotypes between healthy human individuals (dated by TCRdb to between 2020 and 2021). For the CD8 naive samples, CD45RO-negative cells were positively selected for CCR7, yielding a CD45RA+CCR7+ population from which TemRA cells were excluded. Libraries were constructed by the immunoSEQ multiplex PCR assay. TCRdb took over this immuneACCESS table, retaining in-frame rearrangements with V and J assigned. Such tables are incomplete; in checked studies, under half of the missing clones stem from an unresolved V gene, and the remainder is unexplained. The sample records 800,000 or so clones, about 97% of which are singletons. About 0.25% of the sample goes to the ten largest clones. Source material: naive CD8+ T cells sorted from blood. The cell subset or site label of this sample denotes: CD45RA+CCR7+. Receptor source: a man aged 25 to 40 in good health.

V and J are TRBV30 and TRBJ2-3; D ambiguous. Germline loops: CDR1 GTSNPN, CDR2 SVGIG (reference sequence). The ends were cut back, 0 bases at V and 6 bases at J, with 10 bases in the middle. The CDR3 is made up of 13 amino acids. CDR3 in amino acids: CAWSVLDLDTQYF. The CDR3 nucleotides read TGTGCCTGGAGTGTACTTGATCTGGATACGCAGTATTTT.

The gene calls are TRBV29-1 and TRBJ2-7; D remains ambiguous. The V end was cut by 0 bases, the J end by 3 bases, with 9 bases between. Germline V gives CDR1 SQVTM, CDR2 ANQGSEA. The CDR3 has 13 residues. In DNA form, the CDR3 reads TGCAGCGTTGAAGATCCTCGTCACTACGAGCAGTACTTC. Translating it yields CSVEDPRHYEQYF.

V is TRBV9 and J is TRBJ2-3, with D unresolved. V was trimmed by 1 base and J by 6 bases, leaving 6 bases between them. This CDR3 comprises 12 residues. CDR1 and CDR2 (germline): SGDLS, YYNGEE. The DNA of the CDR3 is TGTGCCAGCAGCGTACAAGAGGATACGCAGTATTTT. Translation gives CASSVQEDTQYF.

With regard to this clone: This sample includes further DNA sequences coding for the same CDR3. The V gene is TRBV4-1, the J gene TRBJ1-5; no reliable D call. CDR3 length: 13 amino acids. CDR1 and CDR2 (germline): MGHRA, YSYEKL. Trimming stripped 1 base from V and 4 bases from J, with 5 bases between. The CDR3 DNA sequence: TGCGCCAGCAGCCAAGTGATAAATCAGCCCCAGCATTTT. Protein sequence: CASSQVINQPQHF.

V usage is TRBV19 and J usage is TRBJ1-1; 12 bases map to TRBD1. The germline CDR1 and CDR2 sequences are LNHDA and SQIVND (reference sequence). V lost 7 bases to trimming and J lost 6 bases; unmatched junction nucleotides: 6. The CDR3 spans 14 residues. For the CDR3, the DNA is TGTGCCAGTACACTGGGACAGGGGGCATCTGAAGCTTTCTTT. Translation: CASTLGQGASEAFF.

The CDR3 coding sequence is TGTGCCAGCAGCTTCAAGGGAGTCACTGAAGCTTTCTTT. Translation: CASSFKGVTEAFF. This rearrangement joins TRBV5-6 to TRBJ1-1; D not resolved. The CDR3 consists of 13 residues. The germline V gene encodes CDR1 SGHDT and CDR2 YYEEEE. V lost 2 bases and J 4 bases, leaving 9 bases between the germline ends.

This chain links TRBV7-9 with TRBJ2-1; D is unresolved. This CDR3 has 16 amino acids. Per the germline V gene, CDR1 is SEHNR and CDR2 is FQNEAQ (reference sequence). Trimming took 5 bases from V and 0 from J, leaving 14 bases between them. In nucleotides, the CDR3 is TGTGCCAGCAGCCCGCCAGAGTCCAGCTCCTACAATGAGCAGTTCTTC. Its translation is CASSPPESSSYNEQFF.

The chain recombines TRBV7-8 with TRBJ2-3, with D possibly called TRBD1 or TRBD2 (6 bases each). V lost 1 base and J 4 bases, leaving 15 bases between the germline ends. The germline V gene has CDR1 SGHVS and CDR2 FQNEAQ. The CDR3 sequence is 16 residues long. The CDR3 here is CASSLEGGLDADTQYF. CDR3 nucleotide sequence: TGTGCCAGCAGCTTAGAAGGGGGGCTCGACGCAGATACGCAGTATTTT.

This chain connects TRBV19 to TRBJ2-7; D gene ambiguous. In germline, CDR1 is LNHDA, CDR2 SQIVND (reference sequence). The CDR3 is 15 residues long. V was pared by 3 bases and J by 4 bases, with 16 bases between. The CDR3 region is CASSIGGFSGYEQYF. CDR3 bases: TGTGCCAGTAGTATCGGCGGATTTTCGGGTTACGAGCAGTACTTC.

This chain's CDR3 is CSVETGKRDTQYF. CDR3 nucleotides: TGCAGCGTGGAAACAGGGAAGAGAGATACGCAGTATTTT. The chain links TRBV29-1 to TRBJ2-3; weak D call: TRBD1 (6 bases). This CDR3 is 13 amino acids long. The germline V and J ends were trimmed by 6 bases and 5 bases, with 15 bases remaining between them. Germline-derived CDR1 and CDR2 are SQVTM and ANQGSEA.

This rearrangement joins TRBV7-9 to TRBJ2-7, with 9 bases matching TRBD1. CDR3 length equals 14 residues. Looked up from germline, CDR1 is SEHNR and CDR2 is FQNEAQ (reference sequence). V lost 5 bases, J lost 2 bases, and 4 bases stayed unmatched. The CDR3, as DNA: TGTGCCAGCAGCGGGGGGGACAGGGCCTACGAGCAGTACTTC. Amino acids: CASSGGDRAYEQYF. Variable domain in full (rest from reference TRBV7-9 and TRBJ2-7): DTGVSQNPRHKITKRGQNVTFRCDPISEHNRLYWYRQTLGQGPEFLTYFQNEAQLEKSRLLSDRFSAERPKGSFSTLEIQRTEQGDSAMYLCASSGGDRAYEQYFGPGTRLTVT.

The genes are TRBV7-6 and TRBJ2-2; 8 bases map to TRBD1. The CDR3 length is 19 residues. Germline CDR1 reads SGHVS; CDR2 reads FNYEAQ. V was clipped by 3 bases and J by 0 bases; unmatched bases: 12. CDR3 residues: CASSFRRDRTETNTGELFF. In DNA, the CDR3 is TGTGCCAGCAGCTTTCGGCGGGACAGGACGGAGACGAACACCGGGGAGCTGTTTTTT.

V usage is TRBV5-1 and J usage is TRBJ2-7, with D possibly being TRBD1 (6 bases). In germline, CDR1 is SGHRS, CDR2 YFSETQ. CDR3 length: 15 amino acids. Trimming took 4 bases from V and 2 from J, leaving 16 bases between them. The CDR3 protein is CASSQGHTRTYEQYF. Written as DNA, the CDR3 is TGCGCCAGCAGCCAGGGACACACTCGAACCTACGAGCAGTACTTC.

The J gene is TRBJ2-1, the V gene TRBV9; 7 bases align to TRBD2. The V gene's germline CDR1 is SGDLS and CDR2 YYNGEE. CDR3 length: 18 residues. Trimming took 0 bases from V and 4 from J; bases not matched to a gene: 13. CDR3 bases: TGTGCCAGCAGCGTAGATGTTCGGTGGGAGGGAAAGTACAATGAGCAGTTCTTC. It yields the protein CASSVDVRWEGKYNEQFF.

The chain joins TRBV27 to TRBJ2-1, with 12 bases aligning to TRBD2. Germline V gives CDR1 MNHEY, CDR2 SMNVEV (reference sequence). V dropped 2 bases and J dropped 4; count of bases not matched to a gene: 9. This CDR3 spans 18 amino acids. The CDR3 DNA is TGTGCCAGCAGTTTAAAGCCTAGCGGGAGGGGTCATTACAATGAGCAGTTCTTC. It codes for CASSLKPSGRGHYNEQFF.

The genes are TRBV4-3 and TRBJ1-3; 8 bases match TRBD1. Germline V gives CDR1 LGHNA, CDR2 YSLEER. The CDR3 spans 15 residues. J lost 7 bases, V lost 1 base, and 6 bases had no gene match. CDR3 bases: TGCGCCAGCAGCCAAGGAGTCCAGGGGGCCAACACCATATATTTT. It codes for CASSQGVQGANTIYF.

The chain employs TRBV19 and TRBJ2-1, with D perhaps TRBD1 or TRBD2 (5 bases each). The V and J ends lost 5 bases and 9 bases respectively, with 26 bases between them. CDR1 is LNHDA, CDR2 SQIVND, per germline (reference sequence). The CDR3 runs to 17 residues. The CDR3 region is CASSLPGANGMFSEQFF. CDR3 DNA sequence: TGTGCCAGTAGTTTGCCCGGGGCTAATGGTATGTTTAGTGAGCAGTTCTTC.

Comment on this clone: At one end, the junction sequence differs from germline, possibly due to a read error. The chain employs TRBV7-9 and TRBJ2-7, with a possible D match to TRBD2 (5 bases). This CDR3 is built from 12 residues. CDR1 and CDR2 from the germline V gene are SEHNR and FQNEAQ (reference sequence). CDR3 bases: TGTGCCAGCAGCTCGAGCGTGAGGGTCCTAGACTTC. Its translation is CASSSSVRVLDF.

The chain recombines TRBV10-3 with TRBJ2-7, with D possibly being TRBD2 (5 bases). V lost 6 bases and J 2 bases, leaving 11 bases between the germline ends. The CDR3 spans 13 residues. Per germline, CDR1 ENHRY and CDR2 SYGVKD. The CDR3: CAISLATAYEQYF. DNA for the CDR3: TGTGCCATCAGCCTAGCTACGGCCTACGAGCAGTACTTC.

On this clone itself: Other DNA sequences in this specimen translate into the identical CDR3. The rearrangement joins TRBV27 to TRBJ2-7, with 10 bases matching TRBD2. Trimming took 1 base from V and 3 from J; bases not matched to a gene: 3. The CDR3 has 15 residues. Germline values: CDR1 MNHEY, CDR2 SMNVEV (reference sequence). CDR3 amino acids: CASSLWASGSYEQYF. Written as DNA, the CDR3 is TGTGCCAGCAGTTTATGGGCTAGCGGGAGCTACGAGCAGTACTTC.

This chain joins TRBV11-2 and TRBJ2-5, with no clear D. Germline CDR1 is SGHAT and CDR2 is FQNNGV. The length of the CDR3 is 13 residues. V was shortened by 0 bases and J by 5 bases, with 7 bases between the two germline ends. CDR3 loop: CASSLDMFETQYF. CDR3 DNA sequence: TGTGCCAGCAGCTTAGACATGTTTGAGACCCAGTACTTC.

The rearrangement uses TRBV5-4 and TRBJ2-1; D is unclear. The germline V gene encodes CDR1 SGHNT and CDR2 YYREEE (reference sequence). This CDR3 region has 15 residues. Trimming stripped 2 bases from V and 7 bases from J, with 16 bases between. The CDR3 here is CASSFTGRGLNEQFF. The CDR3 DNA reads as TGTGCCAGCAGCTTCACGGGTCGCGGCCTAAATGAGCAGTTCTTC.

V usage is TRBV7-6 and J usage is TRBJ2-1; 13 bases are a match to TRBD2. V lost 5 bases, J lost 10 bases, and 14 bases stayed unmatched. There are 17 residues in the CDR3. CDR1 is SGHVS, CDR2 FNYEAQ, per germline. For the CDR3, the DNA is TGTGCCAGCAGCACCGGACTAGCGGGAGTGGAAGCAGGGGAGCAGTTCTTC. Protein: CASSTGLAGVEAGEQFF.

This chain connects TRBV6-5 to TRBJ2-7; 7 bases agree with TRBD1. The trim removed 7 bases at V and 4 bases at J, leaving 4 bases unmatched. The CDR3 is 12 residues long. Germline assignment: CDR1 MNHEY and CDR2 SVGAGI. CDR3 DNA: TGTGCCAGCAAGGGGGCCGGTTACGAGCAGTACTTC. Amino acid sequence: CASKGAGYEQYF.

The V gene is TRBV6-5, the J gene TRBJ2-2; TRBD2 matches 9 bases. V was clipped by 6 bases and J by 6 bases; unmatched bases: 2. This CDR3 region has 13 residues. The germline V gene encodes CDR1 MNHEY and CDR2 SVGAGI. This CDR3 reads CASRLAGAGELFF. CDR3 bases: TGTGCCAGCAGGTTAGCGGGAGCCGGGGAGCTGTTTTTT.

The chain uses TRBV7-9 and TRBJ2-6; 9 bases are shared with TRBD1. Trimming cost V 4 bases and J 4 bases; bases outside gene matches: 14. Germline V gene data show CDR1 as SEHNR and CDR2 as FQNEAQ (reference sequence). This CDR3 comprises 19 residues. The CDR3 region is CASSSPSVQGAPGANVLTF. The CDR3 DNA reads TGTGCCAGCAGCTCCCCTTCGGTACAGGGGGCTCCAGGGGCCAACGTCCTGACTTTC.

This clone appeared a single time. The chain recombines TRBV27 with TRBJ2-1; 14 nucleotides line up with TRBD2. Germline assignment: CDR1 MNHEY and CDR2 SMNVEV (reference sequence). This CDR3 has 16 residues. Trimming at V came to 6 bases and at J to 6 bases, leaving 7 bases not matched to a gene. The CDR3 region is CASRSLGTSGSNEQFF. Here the CDR3 DNA reads TGTGCCAGCAGAAGCCTCGGGACTAGCGGGAGCAATGAGCAGTTCTTC.

The chain links TRBV10-1 to TRBJ2-7; D possibly corresponds to TRBD1 (6 bases). The V and J ends lost 2 bases and 2 bases respectively, with 10 bases between them. The CDR3 covers 14 residues. Germline V gene sequence: CDR1 WNHNN, CDR2 SYGVQD (reference sequence). The CDR3 DNA reads as TGCGCCAGCAGTGAGGGGGGCCGCCCCTACGAGCAGTACTTC. This encodes CASSEGGRPYEQYF.

This clone was detected once. The rearrangement uses TRBV5-1 and TRBJ2-7, with 12 bases matching TRBD2. In germline, CDR1 is SGHRS, CDR2 YFSETQ. The V and J ends lost 0 bases and 5 bases, in that order; junction bases with no gene match: 6. The CDR3 runs 16 residues. CDR3 coding DNA: TGCGCCAGCAGCTTGGGACTAGCGGGAGTGTTCAACGAGCAGTACTTC. Translated, it gives CASSLGLAGVFNEQYF.

The V gene is TRBV10-2, the J gene TRBJ2-1; possibly TRBD2 for D (5 bases). CDR1 WSHSY and CDR2 SAAADI come from the germline V gene. CDR3 size: 16 residues. Trimming removed 3 bases at V and 4 bases at J, with 16 bases between. CDR3 residues: CASSEAAAADYNEQFF. CDR3 nucleotides: TGCGCCAGCAGTGAAGCGGCGGCAGCGGATTACAATGAGCAGTTCTTC.